This TCR beta chain was sequenced in a study of cytomegalovirus exposure and HLA in healthy donors. Method: immunoSEQ multiplex PCR; TCRdb's copy keeps in-frame clones and lacks some. The table shows about 60,000 clones, with approximately 96% occurring only once. CDR3 length: 15 amino acids. The V end was cut by 3 bases, the J end by 0 bases, with 9 bases between. Germline CDR1 is MNHNS and CDR2 is SASEGT. The source is a man between 18 and 29 years old in good health and CMV-seronegative. V is TRBV6-1 and J is TRBJ1-3; D unresolved. Sample: PBMCs. The CDR3 spells CASSESSLSGNTIYF. CDR3 bases: TGTGCCAGCAGTGAGTCCTCCCTCTCTGGAAACACCATATATTTT.